The source of this TCR beta chain is a study of identical twins. The study's findings and limits: Those out-of-frame alpha sequences shared by twins showed an excess of low generation probability.

This clonotype was seen more than once but under ten times. Its target is unknown. A universal primer binding site was introduced by template switching. The final cDNA contained unique molecular identifiers. One entry per CDR3 protein, called by TCRdb with MiXCR from the 5' RACE reads. The table has approximately 300,000 distinct CDR3 sequences, 8% to 9.5% seen once; the top ten hold about 7.1%. This sample was also put to use in a study of yellow fever vaccine responses in identical twins.

The sequence was collected from a woman under 30 in good health. The sequencing input was CD8+ T cells sorted from blood.

The CDR3, as DNA: TGCAGTGCTAGAGGCCTCGAGAGTGGGGACTACGAGCAGTACTTC. This gives the protein CSARGLESGDYEQYF. The chain carries TRBV20-1 and TRBJ2-7; D unclear. Germline CDR1 is DFQATT and CDR2 is SNEGSKA (reference sequence). The CDR3 contains 15 residues. V was shortened by 1 base and J by 3 bases, with 16 bases between the two germline ends.